This entry is about one T cell receptor beta chain. Its target antigen remains unknown. The record has no base qualities; no much larger clone is one base away. This specimen belongs to a study of blood T cells in healthy people across ages (dated by TCRdb to the mid-2010s). Study-wide context: In model experiments, roughly one uniquely barcoded TCR beta cDNA molecule per two T cells was captured by template switching. Age-related changes in TCR beta repertoire diversity were measured in the study by deep sequencing normalized with unique cDNA molecular identifiers. The donors were divided into four age groups: young (average roughly 15 years), middle-aged (over 35), aged (approximately 62) and long-lived (about 80). Donors of different ages were randomly distributed across sequencing lanes to avoid experimental bias. The study analyzed two additional independent replicas of 1 million unique cDNA reads from the same blood draw for two donors, one aged 18 to 30 and one aged 80 or older. Broad study findings and their caveats: Estimates of total diversity from one million sequenced T cells were regarded as lower bounds and underestimates. A strong correlation was found between observed TCR beta diversity and the percentage of naive T cells measured by flow cytometry. Because donor CMV infection status was unknown, age-related changes in expanded clonotypes were potentially confounded. The long-lived group showed more naive CD4+ T cells, fewer expanded clones and increased TCR diversity than the aged group, suggesting age selection. Since profiling was done on bulk unsorted PBMCs, naive and antigen-experienced compartments could not be conclusively compared. Observed TCR beta diversity per million T cells fell roughly linearly with age, and a significant reduction was already apparent by age roughly 40.

The CDR3 runs 15 residues from the cysteine to the phenylalanine. The retained sequence is limited to the CDR3, 45 bases, with the frame set at the first base. Taken from the germline V gene, the CDR1 and CDR2 loops are MNHEY and SVGAGI. V is pared back by 4 bases and J by 4 bases, with 16 bases lying between the germline termini. The receptor library was made with 5' RACE. The second PCR ran for about 6 to 12 cycles and used a J-beta primer mix along with a sample-barcoded 5' primer. Each TCR beta cDNA molecule received a unique molecular identifier from a template-switch 5' adaptor carrying 12 random nucleotides. Each sample yielded at least 3 million CDR3-containing paired-end reads. All of the RNA was converted into first-strand cDNA using the Mint cDNA synthesis kit, with a TRBC-specific oligonucleotide serving as the primer. Following uracil-DNA glycosylase treatment, all cDNA underwent a first 18-cycle PCR with the universal primers M1SS and BC2_uni_R. From the authors' description of their analysis: For normalization, 1 million high-quality reads, each with a distinct molecular identifier, were randomly selected from each sample. Instead of being binned into consensus sequences, reads with shared molecular identifiers were discarded. MiTCR, set to a Q25 quality threshold and the strictest error-elimination algorithm, was used for CDR3 identification, clonotype clustering and error correction. A nonparametric unseen species model using Euler transformation provided a lower-bound estimate of total TCR beta diversity. The raw public reads went through TCRdb reprocessing: fastp at Q25, MiXCR clone calling, in-frame beta chains kept. Each record represents a unique CDR3 protein, reported with the most common genes and DNA among its rows. It is TCRdb's table, rather than the study itself, that gives the V and J calls and clone size. This sample is represented by 1.5 million to 2 million distinct CDR3 sequences; 35% to 50% of them were singletons. 23% of the sample rests with the top ten.

The approximately 39 donors, aged roughly 6 to 95 years, were systemically healthy Caucasian individuals from Russia. Roughly 9 milliliters of peripheral blood were drawn from each donor into EDTA-treated Vacutainer tubes. Ficoll-Paque density-gradient centrifugation was used to isolate PBMCs, with at least 7 million per sample. Trizol reagent was used to extract total RNA from the PBMCs, yielding at least 5.5 micrograms per sample. Naive CD45RAhigh/CD27high T cell percentages were measured by flow cytometry on a PBMC aliquot from every donor. This TCR derives from a human donor in good health. The source material was blood. The rearrangement combines TRBV6-5 with TRBJ1-2; no D segment can be confidently identified. The CDR3 reads CASSLLDPEGYGYTF. The nucleotides are TGTGCCAGCAGTTTATTGGACCCTGAGGGCTATGGCTACACCTTC.